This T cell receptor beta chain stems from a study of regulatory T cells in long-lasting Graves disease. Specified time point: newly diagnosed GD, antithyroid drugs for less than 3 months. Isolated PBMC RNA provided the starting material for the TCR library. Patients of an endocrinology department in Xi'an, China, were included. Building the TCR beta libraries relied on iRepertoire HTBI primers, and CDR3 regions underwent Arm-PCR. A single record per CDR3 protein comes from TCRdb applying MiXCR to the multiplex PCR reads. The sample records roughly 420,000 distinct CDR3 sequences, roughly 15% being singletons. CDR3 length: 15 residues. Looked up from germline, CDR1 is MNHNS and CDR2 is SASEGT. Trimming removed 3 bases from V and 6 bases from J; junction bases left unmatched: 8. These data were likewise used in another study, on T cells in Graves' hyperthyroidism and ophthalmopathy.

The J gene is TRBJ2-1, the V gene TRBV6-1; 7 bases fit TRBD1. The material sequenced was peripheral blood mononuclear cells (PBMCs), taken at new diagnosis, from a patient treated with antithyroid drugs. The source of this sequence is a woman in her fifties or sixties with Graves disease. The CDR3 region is CASSEGTDGPNEQFF. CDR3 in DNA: TGTGCCAGCAGTGAGGGGACAGACGGACCCAATGAGCAGTTCTTC.